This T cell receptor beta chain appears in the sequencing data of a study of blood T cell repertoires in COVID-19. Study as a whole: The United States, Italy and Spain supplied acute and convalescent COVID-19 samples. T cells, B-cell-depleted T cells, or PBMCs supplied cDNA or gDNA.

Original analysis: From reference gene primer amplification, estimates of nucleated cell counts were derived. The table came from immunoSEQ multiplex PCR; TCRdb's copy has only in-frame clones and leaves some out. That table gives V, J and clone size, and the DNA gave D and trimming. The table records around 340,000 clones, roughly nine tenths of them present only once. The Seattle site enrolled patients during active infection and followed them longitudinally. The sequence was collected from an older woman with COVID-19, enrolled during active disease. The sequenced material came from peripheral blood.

The CDR3 sequence: CASSQSGVENTGELFF. The CDR3 nucleotides read TGCGCCAGCAGTCAATCAGGGGTTGAGAACACCGGGGAGCTGTTTTTT. V is TRBV23-1 and J is TRBJ2-2; possible D gene TRBD1, 5 bases. TRBV23-1 is treated as an ORF (open reading frame) with a function not yet certain. With 0 bases removed from V and 1 base from J, the gap between germline ends came to 9 bases. The CDR3 is 16 amino acids.